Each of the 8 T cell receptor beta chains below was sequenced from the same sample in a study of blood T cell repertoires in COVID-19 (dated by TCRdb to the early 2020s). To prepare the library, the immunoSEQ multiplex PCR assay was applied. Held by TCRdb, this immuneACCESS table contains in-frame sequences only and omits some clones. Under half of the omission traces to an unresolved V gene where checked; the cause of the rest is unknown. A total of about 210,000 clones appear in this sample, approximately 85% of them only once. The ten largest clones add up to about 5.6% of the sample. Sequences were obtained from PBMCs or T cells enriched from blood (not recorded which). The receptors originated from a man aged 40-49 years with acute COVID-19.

Here the CDR3 DNA reads TGTGCCAGCAGCATAACTAGCGACTCCTACGAGCAGTACTTC. Amino acid sequence: CASSITSDSYEQYF. V gene TRBV6-5 combines with J gene TRBJ2-7; 7 positions match TRBD2. CDR1 MNHEY and CDR2 SVGAGI come from the germline V gene. Unmatched junction bases numbered 5, after V lost 6 bases and J lost 0 bases. This CDR3 spans 14 amino acids.

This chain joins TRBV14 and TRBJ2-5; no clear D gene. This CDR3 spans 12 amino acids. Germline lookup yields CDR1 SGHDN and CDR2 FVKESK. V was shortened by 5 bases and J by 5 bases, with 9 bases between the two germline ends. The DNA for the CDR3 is TGTGCCAGCAGCAACCTCCGGGAGACCCAGTACTTC. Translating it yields CASSNLRETQYF.

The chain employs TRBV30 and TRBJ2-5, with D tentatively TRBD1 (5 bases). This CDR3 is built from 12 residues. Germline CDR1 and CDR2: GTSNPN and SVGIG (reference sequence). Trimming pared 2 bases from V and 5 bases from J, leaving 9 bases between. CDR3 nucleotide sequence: TGTGCCTGGAGTCCCCAGGGCGAGACCCAGTACTTC. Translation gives CAWSPQGETQYF.

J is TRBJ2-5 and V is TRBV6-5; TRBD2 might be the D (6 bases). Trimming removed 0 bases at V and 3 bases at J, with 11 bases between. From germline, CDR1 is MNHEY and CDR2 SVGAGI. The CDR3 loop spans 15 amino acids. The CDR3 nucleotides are TGTGCCAGCAGTTACTCTAACCCTAGCGAAGAGACCCAGTACTTC. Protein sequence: CASSYSNPSEETQYF.

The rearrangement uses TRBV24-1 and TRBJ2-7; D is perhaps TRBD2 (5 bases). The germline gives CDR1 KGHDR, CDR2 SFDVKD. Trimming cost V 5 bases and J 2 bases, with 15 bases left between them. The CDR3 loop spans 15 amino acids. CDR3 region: CATSALGGETYEQYF. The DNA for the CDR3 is TGTGCCACCAGTGCCCTTGGAGGCGAAACCTACGAGCAGTACTTC.

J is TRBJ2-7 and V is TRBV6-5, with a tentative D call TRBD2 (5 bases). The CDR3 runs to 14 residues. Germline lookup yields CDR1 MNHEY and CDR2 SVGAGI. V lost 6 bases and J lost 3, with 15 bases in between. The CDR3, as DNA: TGTGCCAGCAGGCTAGCCGTCACCATCTACGAGCAGTACTTC. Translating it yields CASRLAVTIYEQYF.

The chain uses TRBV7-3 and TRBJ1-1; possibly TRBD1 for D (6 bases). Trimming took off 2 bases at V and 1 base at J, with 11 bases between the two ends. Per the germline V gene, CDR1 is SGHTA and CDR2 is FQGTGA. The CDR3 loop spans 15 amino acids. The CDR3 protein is CASSLGQGGNTEAFF. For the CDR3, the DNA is TGTGCCAGCAGCTTAGGACAAGGGGGGAACACTGAAGCTTTCTTT.

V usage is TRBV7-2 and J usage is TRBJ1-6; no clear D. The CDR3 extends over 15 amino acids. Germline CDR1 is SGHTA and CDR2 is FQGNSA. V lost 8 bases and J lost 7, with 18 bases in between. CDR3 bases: TGTGCCAGCCCCCCGGAGGGTTTTGGGAATTCACCCCTCCACTTT. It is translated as CASPPEGFGNSPLHF.